The rows below give T cell receptor beta chains drawn from one sample of a study of PD-1 blockade in classical Hodgkin lymphoma. Method: immunoSEQ multiplex PCR; TCRdb's copy keeps in-frame clones and lacks some. Of 30,000 to 40,000 clones in the sample, about 89% are singletons; the top ten hold 0.22%. Sequences were obtained from CD4+ T cells from blood. The receptors were gathered from a human donor with classical Hodgkin lymphoma. The CDR3 runs from the conserved cysteine through the conserved F or W. Fields, in order: CDR3 protein, CDR3 DNA, J gene, D gene, clone size, V gene. A D gene is named only where the DNA matches it firmly. Rows may omit the clone size; those that give it use once, few, many or a size class.

CASSAEGRKEQFF	TGTGCCAGCAGCGCAGAGGGGCGGAAGGAGCAGTTCTTC	TRBJ2-1	-	-	TRBV6-4
CASSRRGPTGKLYEQYF	TGTGCCAGCAGCCGCCGGGGTCCCACAGGGAAGTTGTACGAGCAGTACTTC	TRBJ2-7	-	-	TRBV7-2
CASSLSGTETQYF	TGTGCCAGCAGCTTATCAGGGACAGAGACCCAGTACTTC	TRBJ2-5	-	once	TRBV7-2
CASSEFTATYEQYF	TGTGCCAGCAGTGAATTCACAGCAACCTACGAGCAGTACTTC	TRBJ2-7	-	-	TRBV2
CASGVLNEKLFF	TGTGCCAGCGGGGTCCTTAATGAAAAACTGTTTTTT	TRBJ1-4	-	-	TRBV28
CASSVLRTTQETQYF	TGTGCCAGCAGTGTTCTCCGGACAACACAAGAGACCCAGTACTTC	TRBJ2-5	-	-	TRBV2
CASSLVGGRWGYTF	TGTGCCAGCAGCTTGGTCGGGGGGCGGTGGGGCTACACCTTC	TRBJ1-2	-	-	TRBV5-6
CASSRDRDETQYF	TGTGCCAGCAGCCGGGACAGGGATGAGACCCAGTACTTC	TRBJ2-5	TRBD1	-	TRBV7-2
CSARETGEVFF	TGCAGTGCTAGAGAAACAGGGGAGGTGTTCTTC	TRBJ2-1	-	-	TRBV20-1
CASSPTGQQTMGAFF	TGTGCCAGTAGTCCAACGGGACAACAGACCATGGGGGCTTTCTTT	TRBJ1-1	-	-	TRBV19
CASSYSAPGVHEQYF	TGTGCCAGCAGTTACTCGGCTCCGGGGGTCCACGAGCAGTACTTC	TRBJ2-7	-	-	TRBV6-6
CASSFRGSLDTQYF	TGTGCCAGCAGCTTCAGGGGGTCCCTGGATACGCAGTATTTT	TRBJ2-3	TRBD1	-	TRBV7-6
CASSIGWGSPYEQYF	TGTGCCAGCTCCATCGGGTGGGGGAGCCCCTACGAGCAGTACTTC	TRBJ2-7	-	-	TRBV18
CASSFTGGNSPLHF	TGCGCCAGCAGCTTTACAGGGGGTAATTCACCCCTCCACTTT	TRBJ1-6	TRBD1	few	TRBV5-1
CATSKGRNTIYF	TGTGCCACCAGCAAGGGAAGAAACACCATATATTTT	TRBJ1-3	-	-	TRBV15
CASSFPSGVLAGGFTGELFF	TGTGCCAGCAGTTTCCCTTCTGGAGTCCTAGCGGGAGGTTTCACCGGGGAGCTGTTTTTT	TRBJ2-2	TRBD2	-	TRBV28
CAISEDHRGYTF	TGTGCCATCAGTGAGGATCATCGTGGCTACACCTTC	TRBJ1-2	-	-	TRBV10-3
CASSRGRQAYEQYF	TGTGCCAGCAGCAGAGGACGACAAGCCTACGAGCAGTACTTC	TRBJ2-7	-	-	TRBV7-2
CAITIRAAQDDEQYF	TGTGCCATCACCATAAGGGCGGCACAGGACGACGAGCAGTACTTC	TRBJ2-7	-	-	TRBV10-3
CASSYDGGTYGYTF	TGTGCCAGCAGTTATGATGGGGGGACCTATGGCTACACCTTC	TRBJ1-2	-	-	TRBV6-6
CASSLGQGNTEAFF	TGTGCCAGCAGCTTAGGACAGGGAAACACTGAAGCTTTCTTT	TRBJ1-1	TRBD1	-	TRBV11-2
CASSPRILKRNGNQPQHF	TGTGCCAGCAGTCCTAGGATCCTAAAGCGCAACGGCAATCAGCCCCAGCATTTT	TRBJ1-5	-	-	TRBV28
CASSQNDRGFYNEQFF	TGTGCCAGCAGCCAAAATGACAGGGGCTTCTACAATGAGCAGTTCTTC	TRBJ2-1	TRBD1	-	TRBV5-4
CAISRLAENNEQFF	TGTGCCATCAGTAGACTAGCGGAGAACAATGAGCAGTTCTTC	TRBJ2-1	TRBD2	-	TRBV10-3
CSAWRGANYGYTF	TGCAGCGCCTGGAGGGGGGCGAACTATGGCTACACCTTC	TRBJ1-2	-	-	TRBV29-1
CASWGQWYGYTF	TGTGCCAGTTGGGGACAGTGGTATGGCTACACCTTC	TRBJ1-2	TRBD1	-	TRBV19
CASTDEPTANYGYTF	TGTGCCAGTACCGATGAACCGACAGCTAACTATGGCTACACCTTC	TRBJ1-2	-	few	TRBV19
CASSQGSGRTYEQYF	TGTGCCAGCAGTCAGGGTAGCGGGCGGACCTACGAGCAGTACTTC	TRBJ2-7	TRBD2	-	TRBV28
CASSVPQGEGGKLFF	TGTGCCAGCAGCGTGCCCCAGGGGGAGGGCGGAAAACTGTTTTTT	TRBJ1-4	TRBD1	-	TRBV5-4
CASARQGVSTGELFF	TGTGCCAGCGCTCGACAGGGGGTGAGCACCGGGGAGCTGTTTTTT	TRBJ2-2	TRBD1	-	TRBV9
CASSLLRSGEAFF	TGCGCCAGCAGCCTCCTCCGGAGCGGTGAAGCTTTCTTT	TRBJ1-1	-	-	TRBV2
CASSTGTGRGETQYF	TGTGCCAGTAGTACCGGGACAGGGCGGGGAGAGACCCAGTACTTC	TRBJ2-5	TRBD1	-	TRBV19
CASSMDPPGIGSPLHF	TGTGCCAGTAGTATGGATCCCCCAGGGATAGGTTCACCCCTCCACTTT	TRBJ1-6	-	-	TRBV19
CASSLVGRLDEQYF	TGTGCCAGCAGCTTAGTTGGCCGGCTGGACGAGCAGTACTTC	TRBJ2-7	-	-	TRBV7-2
CASKYGPPLGNTEAFF	TGTGCCAGCAAATATGGACCCCCGTTGGGAAACACTGAAGCTTTCTTT	TRBJ1-1	-	-	TRBV2
CASSHGQSYNEQFF	TGTGCCAGCAGCCACGGACAGTCCTACAATGAGCAGTTCTTC	TRBJ2-1	-	-	TRBV4-2
CASSLVSGREKLFF	TGTGCCAGCAGCTTAGTAAGCGGCCGTGAAAAACTGTTTTTT	TRBJ1-4	-	once	TRBV7-9
CASSLGTGELFF	TGTGCCAGCAGCTTGGGAACCGGGGAGCTGTTTTTT	TRBJ2-2	-	once	TRBV7-7
CASSLTSEGYGYTF	TGCGCCAGCAGCTTGACGTCTGAAGGCTATGGCTACACCTTC	TRBJ1-2	-	few	TRBV5-1
CASSLGSRATNEKLFF	TGTGCCAGCAGTTTAGGGTCGCGGGCGACTAATGAAAAACTGTTTTTT	TRBJ1-4	-	-	TRBV28
CASALSSYNEQFF	TGTGCCAGCGCTCTGAGCTCCTACAATGAGCAGTTCTTC	TRBJ2-1	-	-	TRBV2
CASSFWGFSYEQYF	TGTGCCAGCAGCTTTTGGGGATTCTCCTACGAGCAGTACTTC	TRBJ2-7	-	-	TRBV5-4
CASSQDRGEQYF	TGTGCCAGCAGCCAAGACAGGGGCGAGCAGTACTTC	TRBJ2-7	TRBD1	-	TRBV7-9
CASSLIQGYEQYF	TGTGCCAGCAGCCTGATACAGGGTTACGAGCAGTACTTC	TRBJ2-7	-	-	TRBV5-6
CASSLIGDTYEQYF	TGTGCCAGCAGTTTAATTGGGGATACCTACGAGCAGTACTTC	TRBJ2-7	-	-	TRBV28
CASSPGTSDNEQFF	TGCGCCAGCAGCCCCGGGACTAGCGACAATGAGCAGTTCTTC	TRBJ2-1	TRBD2	-	TRBV5-1
CASSVRAPGGWGANVLTF	TGTGCCAGCAGCGTCAGGGCCCCAGGTGGTTGGGGGGCCAACGTCCTGACTTTC	TRBJ2-6	-	-	TRBV9
CASRHGQGYNGYTF	TGTGCCAGCAGACATGGACAGGGCTATAATGGCTACACCTTC	TRBJ1-2	TRBD1	once	TRBV7-9
CASSLEGSLSVYGYTF	TGTGCCAGCAGCTTAGAGGGCAGCCTCTCTGTGTATGGCTACACCTTC	TRBJ1-2	-	-	TRBV7-9
CASSFGGVNEKLFF	TGTGCCAGCAGCTTCGGTGGGGTTAATGAAAAACTGTTTTTT	TRBJ1-4	-	once	TRBV5-4
CASGNPGQGDNEQFF	TGCGCCAGCGGAAATCCGGGACAGGGGGACAATGAGCAGTTCTTC	TRBJ2-1	TRBD1	-	TRBV10-1
CASSPRDTGELFF	TGTGCCAGCAGCCCACGTGACACCGGGGAGCTGTTTTTT	TRBJ2-2	-	-	TRBV7-7
CASSVGDQPQHF	TGTGCCAGCAGCGTAGGGGATCAGCCCCAGCATTTT	TRBJ1-5	-	-	TRBV9
CANTNRTSGRVGDEQFF	TGCGCCAACACCAACCGGACTAGCGGGAGGGTCGGGGATGAGCAGTTCTTC	TRBJ2-1	TRBD2	-	TRBV4-3
CASREWTTSVYNEQFF	TGCGCCAGCAGGGAATGGACGACTTCAGTCTACAATGAGCAGTTCTTC	TRBJ2-1	-	-	TRBV10-2
CASSVREGEKLFF	TGCGCCAGCAGCGTCAGGGAAGGGGAAAAACTGTTTTTT	TRBJ1-4	-	-	TRBV5-1